These 18 T cell receptor beta chains were sequenced from one sample in a study of blood T cells in healthy people across ages. The authors ran a second PCR of roughly 6 to 11 cycles using a sample-barcoded 5' primer and a J-beta primer mix. Using its own MiXCR run on the 5' RACE reads, TCRdb lists one record per CDR3 protein. The table shows over 1,200,000 distinct CDR3 sequences, with approximately 59% occurring only once. The sequenced sample was blood. These receptors originate from a young man in good health.

The CDR3 reads CASSYEGKRSNQPQHF. As DNA, the CDR3 is TGTGCCAGCAGTTACGAGGGCAAGCGAAGCAATCAGCCCCAGCATTTT. The J gene is TRBJ1-5, the V gene TRBV6-2 or TRBV6-3; D is unresolved. This CDR3 has 16 amino acids. The V end lost 2 bases, the J end lost 1 base, and 12 bases lay between the germline ends. CDR1 and CDR2 from the germline V gene are MNHEY and SVGEGT.

The J gene is TRBJ2-3, the V gene TRBV7-9; D not certain. The CDR3 is 12 residues long. Germline V gives CDR1 SEHNR, CDR2 FQNEAQ (reference sequence). The ends were cut back, 5 bases at V and 5 bases at J, with 8 bases in the middle. The chain's CDR3 is CASSQNRDTQYF. DNA for the CDR3: TGTGCCAGCAGCCAGAATAGAGATACGCAGTATTTT.

This clonotype was counted only a few times. The germline gene is not matched at one end of the junction; a read error may be the cause. The chain carries TRBV2 and TRBJ2-3, with TRBD1 as a possible D gene (6 bases). The CDR3 extends over 11 amino acids. Looked up from germline, CDR1 is SNHLY and CDR2 is FYNNEI. CDR3 amino acids: CASREGGAQYF. CDR3 nucleotides: TGTGCCAGCAGAGAAGGGGGTGCGCAGTATTTT.

The chain uses TRBV18 and TRBJ1-1; 12 bases match TRBD1. V trimming: 3 bases; J trimming: 1 base; junction bases outside the gene matches: 3. The germline gives CDR1 KGHSH, CDR2 LQKENI. The CDR3 has 16 residues. The DNA for the CDR3 is TGTGCCAGCTCACCCACGGGACAGGGGGCGAACACTGAAGCTTTCTTT. Its protein is CASSPTGQGANTEAFF.

The sample holds a few counts of this clonotype. J is TRBJ1-1 and V is TRBV11-2; D not certain. The CDR3 loop spans 14 amino acids. Germline CDR1 is SGHAT and CDR2 is FQNNGV. The V gene lost 5 bases and the J gene lost 4 bases, with 14 bases spanning the gap. CDR3 residues: CASSAKVGGTEAFF. CDR3 in DNA: TGTGCCAGCAGCGCGAAGGTTGGTGGCACTGAAGCTTTCTTT.

The table lists this clonotype with many counts. V gene TRBV29-1 combines with J gene TRBJ2-5; a possible D gene is TRBD2 (6 bases). The CDR3 extends over 12 amino acids. Germline lookup yields CDR1 SQVTM and CDR2 ANQGSEA. Trimming left V 5 bases short and J 1 base short, with 8 bases between. The CDR3 spells CSVFSGQETQYF. The CDR3 DNA sequence: TGCAGCGTTTTTAGCGGCCAAGAGACCCAGTACTTC.

With respect to this clonotype: One end of the junction varies from germline; a read error may be responsible. The gene calls are TRBV4-1 and TRBJ2-3; D may correspond to TRBD1 or TRBD2 (5 bases each). The CDR3 has 13 residues. The V gene's germline CDR1 is MGHRA and CDR2 YSYEKL. Written as DNA, the CDR3 is TGTGCCAGCAGCCACGGGACGACAGATACGCAGTATTTT. Amino acid sequence: CASSHGTTDTQYF.

The rearrangement joins TRBV2 to TRBJ2-7; D call uncertain. The CDR3 runs to 15 residues. Germline lookup yields CDR1 SNHLY and CDR2 FYNNEI. Trimming took off 5 bases at V and 0 bases at J, with 14 bases between the two ends. The CDR3 spells CASSNPLRTSYEQYF. As DNA, the CDR3 is TGTGCCAGCAGTAACCCCCTGAGAACCTCCTACGAGCAGTACTTC.

This clonotype was observed once. CDR3 DNA: TGTGCCAGCAGCATCCGACGGCCGAACACCGGGGAGCTGTTTTTT. Translation: CASSIRRPNTGELFF. The chain carries TRBV7-2 and TRBJ2-2; D gene ambiguous. The V end was cut by 5 bases, the J end by 0 bases, with 10 bases between. Germline CDR1 and CDR2: SGHTA and FQGNSA. The CDR3 extends over 15 amino acids.

The CDR3 DNA is TGTGCCAGCAGCTTGCAGGGAGCTTACAATGAGCAGTACTTC. Translated, it gives CASSLQGAYNEQYF. The chain is built from TRBV7-2 and TRBJ2-1; tentatively, D is TRBD1 or TRBD2 (5 bases each). TRBJ2-7 explains the end of the DNA better; the J call may be wrong. CDR1 is SGHTA, CDR2 FQGNSA, per germline. The CDR3 has 14 residues.

This chain joins TRBV5-1 and TRBJ1-2, with TRBD1 as a possible D gene (5 bases). Germline CDR1 is SGHRS and CDR2 is YFSETQ. Trimming cost V 4 bases and J 4 bases, with 17 bases left between them. This CDR3 is 15 amino acids long. CDR3 nucleotides: TGCGCCAGCAGCCCCTACAACGGGGGAATCTATGGCTACACCTTC. This sequence encodes CASSPYNGGIYGYTF.

The chain is built from TRBV29-1 and TRBJ2-3, with D maybe TRBD1 (5 bases). V lost 6 bases and J lost 4, with 8 bases in between. The CDR3 has 11 amino acids. Germline values: CDR1 SQVTM, CDR2 ANQGSEA. CDR3 nucleotide sequence: TGCAGCGTCGGCAGGGCAGATACGCAGTATTTT. Translation gives CSVGRADTQYF.

There are a few counts of this clonotype. The V and J genes are TRBV2 and TRBJ2-4; 9 bases are a match to TRBD1. Germline-derived CDR1 and CDR2 are SNHLY and FYNNEI. The CDR3 is made up of 15 amino acids. The trim removed 5 bases at V and 2 bases at J, leaving 4 bases unmatched. The CDR3 DNA reads as TGTGCCAGCAGTTCCGGGACAGGGACCAAAAACATTCAGTACTTC. Encoded protein: CASSSGTGTKNIQYF.

The chain is built from TRBV5-6 and TRBJ2-2, with D possibly being TRBD2 (6 bases). In germline, CDR1 is SGHDT, CDR2 YYEEEE. Deletions cut 1 base from V and 4 bases from J, with 17 bases between. The CDR3 is 17 residues long. CDR3 sequence (DNA): TGTGCCAGCAGCTTGAGTGTATCCCGGGAGCCCACCGGGGAGCTGTTTTTT. It translates to CASSLSVSREPTGELFF.

This clonotype occurred a few times. The chain links TRBV7-2 to TRBJ2-3; no clear D gene. Germline lookup yields CDR1 SGHTA and CDR2 FQGNSA. The CDR3 is made up of 14 amino acids. Trimming pared 5 bases from V and 0 bases from J, leaving 9 bases between. This CDR3 is CASSETTSTDTQYF. As DNA, the CDR3 is TGTGCCAGCAGCGAGACAACTAGCACAGATACGCAGTATTTT.

CDR3 nucleotide sequence: TGCAGTGCTAGAGGGGGAGAGCAGTTCTTC. Encoded protein: CSARGGEQFF. The chain employs TRBV20-1 and TRBJ2-1, with unresolved D. CDR1 is DFQATT, CDR2 SNEGSKA, per germline (reference sequence). The V gene lost 1 base and the J gene lost 10 bases, with 5 bases spanning the gap. The CDR3 covers 10 residues.

CDR3 nucleotides: TGCAGCGTTGAAGGACTAGCGGGAGGATGGGATACGCAGTATTTT. This gives the protein CSVEGLAGGWDTQYF. The V call is TRBV29-1, the J call TRBJ2-3; 13 nucleotides match TRBD2. The CDR3 is made up of 15 amino acids. Looked up from germline, CDR1 is SQVTM and CDR2 is ANQGSEA. The V and J ends lost 1 base and 6 bases, in that order; junction bases with no gene match: 4.

The chain joins TRBV4-2 to TRBJ1-2, with D hard to call. The CDR3 is made up of 14 amino acids. Per the germline V gene, CDR1 is LGHNA and CDR2 is YNFKEQ. Trimming pared 5 bases from V and 0 bases from J, leaving 10 bases between. The CDR3 here is CASSALGSNYGYTF. CDR3 bases: TGTGCCAGCAGCGCCCTCGGGTCTAACTATGGCTACACCTTC.